This T cell receptor beta chain is from a study of CD8+CD57+ T cells in acquired aplastic anemia. Study overall: Sorted cells (CD4+ and CD8+) yielded DNA amounts that averaged about 3.4 ug. Overall study findings and caveats: Found in both controls and patients were some 31 CD8+ CDR3 sequences.

Profiles of TCR beta VDJ and CDR3 were generated from a genomic DNA template. TCRdb called the reads again in MiXCR, with one record for every CDR3 protein. There are fewer than 150,000 distinct CDR3 sequences in the sample; around 48% occur only once, and about 2.5% lies in the top ten. Comments on this clonotype: Antigen: not known.

Deletions cut 4 bases from V and 9 bases from J, with 16 bases between. This CDR3 is built from 13 residues. From germline, CDR1 is SQVTM and CDR2 ANQGSEA. The sample consisted of sorted CD4+, CD8+, or CD8+CD57+ T cells (not recorded which) from PBMCs. The TCR was taken from a human donor in good health, serving as a control. J is TRBJ2-1 and V is TRBV29-1; weak D call: TRBD1 (6 bases). The CDR3 protein is CSVGGHGVFEQFF. The CDR3 DNA is TGCAGCGTTGGGGGGCACGGAGTCTTTGAGCAGTTCTTC.